Listed here are 21 T cell receptor beta chains from one sample, sequenced in a study of blood T cell repertoires in COVID-19. Profiled with immunoSEQ multiplex PCR; TCRdb holds only in-frame clones, not every one. Of hundreds of thousands of clones in the sample, about 90% were seen once. Sequenced sample: peripheral blood. All receptors derive from a woman aged 18-35 years who had recovered from COVID-19.

The rearrangement uses TRBV6-2 or TRBV6-3 and TRBJ2-7, with 9 nucleotides matching TRBD2. Germline assignment: CDR1 MNHEY and CDR2 SVGEGT. V lost 5 bases to trimming and J lost 13 bases; unmatched junction nucleotides: 9. The CDR3 is made up of 12 amino acids. In DNA, the CDR3 is TGTGCCAGCAGTCCAGCCGGGACTAGCATATACGTC. Translation: CASSPAGTSIYV.

The V and J genes are TRBV27 and TRBJ2-7; no definite D call. The CDR3 loop spans 12 amino acids. Germline V gives CDR1 MNHEY, CDR2 SMNVEV (reference sequence). Trimming shortened V by 8 bases and J by 1 base, and 9 bases separated the two germline ends. The CDR3 loop reads CASCDSSYEQYV. In nucleotides, the CDR3 is TGTGCCAGCTGTGACTCTTCCTACGAGCAGTACGTC.

The V and J genes are TRBV6-5 and TRBJ2-3; 10 bases match TRBD1. This CDR3 is built from 15 residues. CDR1 and CDR2 (germline): MNHEY, SVGAGI. Trimming cost V 5 bases and J 3 bases; bases outside gene matches: 5. The CDR3 here is CASSTPGQGTDTQYF. CDR3 in DNA: TGTGCCAGCAGTACACCGGGACAGGGGACAGATACGCAGTATTTT.

The chain uses TRBV19 and TRBJ1-1; D unclear. Per germline, CDR1 LNHDA and CDR2 SQIVND (reference sequence). The length of the CDR3 is 14 residues. V dropped 6 bases and J dropped 3 bases, with 14 bases sitting between them. CDR3 in amino acids: CASREGETHTEAFF. In DNA form, the CDR3 reads TGTGCCAGTAGGGAGGGAGAGACACACACTGAAGCTTTCTTT.

This chain connects TRBV6-2 or TRBV6-3 to TRBJ2-3; D perhaps matches TRBD2 (6 bases). This CDR3 has 15 amino acids. With 5 bases removed from V and 2 bases from J, the gap between germline ends came to 14 bases. From germline, CDR1 is MNHEY and CDR2 SVGEGT. CDR3 sequence reads: CASSPPGLDTDTQYF. The CDR3 DNA reads as TGTGCCAGCAGTCCACCGGGACTGGACACAGATACGCAGTATTTT.

This chain joins TRBV19 and TRBJ2-5, with TRBD1 matching 9 bases. Germline-derived CDR1 and CDR2 are LNHDA and SQIVND (reference sequence). The J segment lost 7 bases and the V segment lost 5 bases, leaving 11 bases of the junction unmatched. CDR3 length: 15 residues. The CDR3 is CASSPRDRVFGTQYF. As DNA, the CDR3 is TGTGCCAGTAGTCCCCGGGACAGGGTTTTTGGGACCCAGTACTTC. Using reference TRBV19 and TRBJ2-5 for the parts outside the CDR3, the full variable domain is DGGITQSPKYLFRKEGQNVTLSCEQNLNHDAMYWYRQDPGQGLRLIYYSQIVNDFQKGDIAEGYSVSREKKESFPLTVTSAQKNPTAFYLCASSPRDRVFGTQYFGPGTRLLVL.

The chain combines TRBV24-1 with TRBJ2-5; 8 bases fit TRBD2. J was trimmed by 7 bases and V by 5 bases; bases with no gene match: 5. The CDR3 spans 13 residues. The germline V gene encodes CDR1 KGHDR and CDR2 SFDVKD. CDR3 sequence reads: CATSAGLAGTQYF. The CDR3 bases are TGTGCCACCAGTGCAGGACTAGCAGGGACCCAGTACTTC.

The CDR3 nucleotides read TGTGCCAGCAGCTTAGGGGACAATTACAATGAGCAGTTCTTC. Protein sequence: CASSLGDNYNEQFF. The chain employs TRBV5-6 and TRBJ2-1; tentatively, D is TRBD1 (6 bases). The V and J ends lost 2 bases and 4 bases respectively, with 10 bases between them. From germline, CDR1 is SGHDT and CDR2 YYEEEE. This CDR3 spans 14 amino acids.

This chain joins TRBV5-1 and TRBJ1-2, with D tentatively TRBD1 (5 bases). CDR3 size: 13 residues. CDR1 and CDR2 (germline): SGHRS, YFSETQ. The V end was cut by 6 bases, the J end by 2 bases, with 11 bases between. CDR3: CASTTDRNYGYTF. CDR3 DNA sequence: TGCGCCAGCACGACAGACAGAAACTATGGCTACACCTTC.

The rearrangement uses TRBV18 and TRBJ1-4; D remains unclear. Per the germline V gene, CDR1 is KGHSH and CDR2 is LQKENI. The CDR3 consists of 14 residues. V was trimmed by 6 bases and J by 1 base, leaving 9 bases between them. CDR3 region: CASSELGTNEKLFF. The CDR3 DNA follows: TGTGCCAGCTCCGAGCTAGGAACTAATGAAAAACTGTTTTTT. Full variable domain (rest looked up from reference TRBV18 and TRBJ1-4): NAGVMQNPRHLVRRRGQEARLRCSPMKGHSHVYWYRQLPEEGLKFMVYLQKENIIDESGMPKERFSAEFPKEGPSILRIQQVVRGDSAAYFCASSELGTNEKLFFGSGTQLSVL.

This clone was recorded only once. Here the CDR3 DNA reads TGTGCCAGCAGCTTAGTGCTGAGGTCTGCAACTAATGAAAAACTGTTTTTT. Translated, it gives CASSLVLRSATNEKLFF. The chain couples TRBV7-9 to TRBJ1-4; D is ambiguous. There are 17 residues in the CDR3. Germline CDR1 SEHNR, CDR2 FQNEAQ (reference sequence). Trimming shortened V by 1 base and J by 0 bases, and 12 bases separated the two germline ends.

V gene TRBV11-3 combines with J gene TRBJ2-2; tentative D call: TRBD2 (5 bases). The germline V gene has CDR1 SGHNT and CDR2 YENEEA. The CDR3 contains 15 residues. Between the trimmed V and J ends, which lost 11 bases and 1 base, there was a span of 17 bases. The CDR3 protein is CASARSGGNTGELFF. The CDR3 nucleotides are TGTGCCTCAGCTCGCAGCGGAGGGAACACCGGGGAGCTGTTTTTT.

CDR3 residues: CASSQRGTPYF. For the CDR3, the DNA is TGTGCCAGCAGCCAAAGAGGGACACCCTACTTC. This rearrangement joins TRBV3-1 (or the pseudogene TRBV3-2) to TRBJ2-5; D is possibly TRBD1 (6 bases). CDR3 length equals 11 residues. Between the trimmed V and J ends, which lost 2 bases and 14 bases, there was a span of 12 bases. Germline-derived CDR1 and CDR2 are LGHDT and YNNKEL (reference sequence).

Here the CDR3 DNA reads TGTGCCACCCAAATCTCCGGGGACACCGGGGAGCTGTTTTTT. Translation gives CATQISGDTGELFF. The chain carries TRBV24-1 and TRBJ2-2, with D maybe TRBD2 (5 bases). Trimming removed 9 bases at V and 3 bases at J, with 13 bases between. CDR3 length: 14 residues. Germline CDR1 reads KGHDR; CDR2 reads SFDVKD.

The chain carries TRBV6-5 and TRBJ1-1; D is unresolved. The CDR3 totals 13 residues. The V and J ends lost 6 bases and 4 bases respectively, with 12 bases between them. CDR1 and CDR2 from the germline V gene are MNHEY and SVGAGI. CDR3 sequence reads: CASSLRSSTEAFF. The CDR3 DNA is TGTGCCAGCAGCCTCCGGTCTTCCACTGAAGCTTTCTTT.

This chain uses TRBV7-2 with TRBJ2-3; D is perhaps TRBD2 (6 bases). This CDR3 has 18 residues. CDR1 and CDR2 from the germline V gene are SGHTA and FQGNSA. Trimming pared 4 bases from V and 0 bases from J, leaving 20 bases between. In nucleotides, the CDR3 is TGTGCCAGCAGCTCCCTAAGGGAAGCGGGCAATAGCACAGATACGCAGTATTTT. Protein product: CASSSLREAGNSTDTQYF.

This clone was picked up one time. The chain employs TRBV18 and TRBJ1-3; 11 bases are shared with TRBD1. Trimming cost V 0 bases and J 4 bases; bases outside gene matches: 5. Germline assignment: CDR1 KGHSH and CDR2 LQKENI. The CDR3 is 17 residues long. CDR3 coding DNA: TGTGCCAGCTCACCACCGGGACAGGGGGTCGCGGGAAACACCATATATTTT. This gives the protein CASSPPGQGVAGNTIYF.

This clone was seen more than once but under ten times. The chain is built from TRBV6-2 or TRBV6-3 and TRBJ2-7; D perhaps matches TRBD1 (7 bases). The CDR3 spans 15 residues. Germline CDR1 MNHEY, CDR2 SVGEGT. V lost 5 bases to trimming and J lost 3 bases, with 17 bases between them. In DNA form, the CDR3 reads TGTGCCAGCAGTGACGGAGGGGGCCCTTACTACGAGCAGTACGTC. Translated: CASSDGGGPYYEQYV.

CDR3: CASSTFSLTQVEAFF. The CDR3 DNA reads as TGTGCCAGCAGTACGTTCTCCCTTACACAGGTTGAAGCTTTCTTT. The chain combines TRBV27 with TRBJ1-1, with D possibly TRBD1 on 5 matching bases. Between the trimmed V and J ends, which lost 5 bases and 7 bases, there was a span of 20 bases. Per the germline V gene, CDR1 is MNHEY and CDR2 is SMNVEV (reference sequence). The CDR3 totals 15 residues.

The gene calls are TRBV2 and TRBJ2-5, with 8 bases fitting TRBD1. The trim removed 5 bases at V and 1 base at J, leaving 9 bases unmatched. Germline V lookup: CDR1 SNHLY, CDR2 FYNNEI. The CDR3 runs to 16 residues. The CDR3 spells CASSYPGGLGQETQYF. In DNA, the CDR3 is TGTGCCAGCAGTTACCCAGGGGGCCTAGGCCAAGAGACCCAGTACTTC.

The chain joins TRBV11-2 to TRBJ1-6, with D uncertain. This CDR3 is built from 16 residues. Trimming took 5 bases from V and 3 from J, leaving 14 bases between them. CDR1 is SGHAT, CDR2 FQNNGV, per germline. For the CDR3, the DNA is TGTGCCAGCAGCGCATTGGATCACTACTATAATTCACCCCTCCACTTT. It is translated as CASSALDHYYNSPLHF.